This T cell receptor (beta chain) was recovered during a study of identical twins. TCRdb processed the 5' RACE reads anew with MiXCR; each CDR3 protein has one entry. The sample consists of hundreds of thousands of distinct CDR3 sequences, around 8% of them appearing once. Germline-derived CDR1 and CDR2 are SGHTA and FQGTGA. This CDR3 spans 13 amino acids. V shed 8 bases and J shed 8 bases, with 16 bases lying between them. These data are also associated with another study on yellow fever vaccine responses in identical twins.

Source material: memory (CD45RO+) T cells sorted from blood. The gene calls are TRBV7-3 and TRBJ2-1; D call uncertain. This receptor was obtained from a woman younger than 30 in good health. In DNA form, the CDR3 reads TGTGCCAGCGGTAGGACCAGAAACGATGAGCAGTTCTTC. Translation gives CASGRTRNDEQFF.